The 28 T cell receptor beta chains below come from one sample, sequenced in a study of T cell repertoires in cytomegalovirus infection. TCRdb redid the calling of the reads with MiXCR, one entry per CDR3 protein. The table shows some 130,000 distinct CDR3 sequences, with almost 9% occurring only once. The sequenced sample was PBMCs. Source of these receptors: a human donor in good health (CMV status not recorded). Some clones in this sample may be carry-over from other donors' samples.

This clonotype was recorded at least ten times. This chain uses TRBV7-3 with TRBJ2-2, with TRBD2 identical over 13 bases. Losses at the gene ends were 10 bases for V and 3 bases for J; bases not matched to a gene: 5. Germline V gene data show CDR1 as SGHTA and CDR2 as FQGTGA. The CDR3 has 15 amino acids. The CDR3 reads CATQLAGGHTGELFF. For the CDR3, the DNA is TGTGCCACCCAACTAGCGGGAGGGCACACCGGGGAGCTGTTTTTT. Filled out from reference TRBV7-3 and TRBJ2-2, the complete variable domain reads GAGVSQTPSNKVTEKGKYVELRCDPISGHTALYWYRQSLGQGPEFLIYFQGTGAADDSGLPNDRFFAVRPEGSVSTLKIQRTERGDSAVYLCATQLAGGHTGELFFGEGSRLTVL.

The chain combines TRBV20-1 with TRBJ2-7, with a possible D match to TRBD2 (5 bases). Deletions cut 3 bases from V and 2 bases from J, with 11 bases between. The germline CDR1 and CDR2 sequences are DFQATT and SNEGSKA (reference sequence). The CDR3 covers 13 residues. The CDR3: CSARDGKPYEQYF. In DNA, the CDR3 is TGCAGTGCTAGGGACGGGAAACCCTACGAGCAGTACTTC.

This clonotype was seen at least ten times. J is TRBJ1-1 and V is TRBV12-3 or TRBV12-4, with TRBD1 identical over 7 bases. After removal of 4 bases from V and 4 bases from J, the junction contained 12 bases not matched to a gene. The CDR3 is 16 residues long. The CDR3 reads CASSSQGTLQGTEAFF. The CDR3 bases are TGTGCCAGCAGTTCACAGGGGACACTTCAGGGCACTGAAGCTTTCTTT.

V usage is TRBV7-9 and J usage is TRBJ1-1, with a possible D match to TRBD1 (5 bases). Germline V gene data show CDR1 as SEHNR and CDR2 as FQNEAQ (reference sequence). The V and J ends lost 5 bases and 8 bases respectively, with 12 bases between them. The length of the CDR3 is 12 residues. The CDR3, as DNA: TGTGCCAGCAGCAAGCCTGGGACGGAAGCTTTCTTT. Amino acids: CASSKPGTEAFF.

This clonotype was seen more than once but under ten times. The chain combines TRBV19 with TRBJ2-5, with 9 bases matching TRBD2. The CDR3 runs 14 residues. From germline, CDR1 is LNHDA and CDR2 SQIVND (reference sequence). V dropped 5 bases and J dropped 14; count of bases not matched to a gene: 15. CDR3 DNA sequence: TGTGCCAGTAGTGACCGGCGTAGCGGGGGCCCAATTTACTTC. This translates into CASSDRRSGGPIYF.

Ten or more counts support this clonotype. V is TRBV7-9 and J is TRBJ1-5; D gene uncertain. V was trimmed by 5 bases and J by 5 bases, leaving 10 bases between them. CDR1 and CDR2 from the germline V gene are SEHNR and FQNEAQ (reference sequence). This CDR3 region has 13 residues. This CDR3 reads CASSPLGHQPQHF. The CDR3, as DNA: TGTGCCAGCAGCCCCTTGGGCCATCAGCCCCAGCATTTT.

This clonotype turned up a few times. This chain uses TRBV2 with TRBJ2-2; 9 nucleotides line up with TRBD1. Germline loops: CDR1 SNHLY, CDR2 FYNNEI. The CDR3 covers 15 residues. Trimming removed 6 bases from V and 1 base from J; junction bases left unmatched: 3. CDR3 sequence reads: CASRGTGRNTGELFF. CDR3 nucleotide sequence: TGTGCCAGCAGGGGGACAGGGCGGAACACCGGGGAGCTGTTTTTT.

This clonotype was detected only a few times. V usage is TRBV29-1 and J usage is TRBJ1-1, with TRBD1 matching over 8 bases. The CDR3 is made up of 12 amino acids. V shed 7 bases and J 5 bases; nucleotides not matched to a gene: 6. Germline V lookup: CDR1 SQVTM, CDR2 ANQGSEA. CDR3 nucleotide sequence: TGCAGCGCCGACAGGGGAGGAACTGAAGCTTTCTTT. This sequence encodes CSADRGGTEAFF.

The CDR3 DNA reads TGCAGTGCTAGAGACCGCTCGGGCGCAACTAATGAAAAACTGTTTTTT. It yields the protein CSARDRSGATNEKLFF. V usage is TRBV20-1 and J usage is TRBJ1-4; no firm D call. V lost 0 bases to trimming and J lost 0 bases, with 11 bases between them. The length of the CDR3 is 16 residues. Germline CDR1 reads DFQATT; CDR2 reads SNEGSKA (reference sequence).

This clonotype was counted at least ten times. The chain employs TRBV5-6 and TRBJ1-3; a weak D match, TRBD1 (5 bases). The CDR3 length is 13 residues. V lost 8 bases and J lost 4, with 13 bases in between. Germline V gene sequence: CDR1 SGHDT, CDR2 YYEEEE. The CDR3 nucleotides read TGTGCCAGTAAGGGACCGCTGGGAAACACCATATATTTT. It yields the protein CASKGPLGNTIYF.

This clonotype occurred many times. The V and J genes are TRBV28 and TRBJ1-3; D is undetermined. Germline V lookup: CDR1 MDHEN, CDR2 SYDVKM. The CDR3 has 15 amino acids. Trimming took 5 bases from V and 4 from J, leaving 15 bases between them. For the CDR3, the DNA is TGTGCCAGCAGTCCCCGAACAATGGGGGGAAACACCATATATTTT. Its translation is CASSPRTMGGNTIYF.

This chain links TRBV20-1 with TRBJ2-5, with 12 bases fitting TRBD2. Trimming cost V 0 bases and J 2 bases; bases outside gene matches: 10. The germline CDR1 and CDR2 sequences are DFQATT and SNEGSKA (reference sequence). The length of the CDR3 is 18 residues. CDR3 residues: CSARDSLLAGGLQETQYF. In DNA form, the CDR3 reads TGCAGTGCTAGAGATAGCCTACTAGCGGGGGGACTTCAAGAGACCCAGTACTTC.

This clonotype was recorded many times. The chain employs TRBV7-6 and TRBJ2-2; 11 positions agree with TRBD2. The V gene's germline CDR1 is SGHVS and CDR2 FNYEAQ. The CDR3 extends over 17 amino acids. V dropped 5 bases and J dropped 2; count of bases not matched to a gene: 7. The CDR3 DNA is TGTGCCAGCAGCCCTCAGACTAGCGGGAAAAACACCGGGGAGCTGTTTTTT. Translation gives CASSPQTSGKNTGELFF.

This clonotype has just a few counts. The J gene is TRBJ1-2, the V gene TRBV27, with 10 bases identical to TRBD1. CDR1 is MNHEY, CDR2 SMNVEV, per germline (reference sequence). CDR3 length: 15 residues. With V trimmed by 5 bases and J by 6 bases, 9 bases remained unmatched. The CDR3 sequence is CASSPYGTGEDGYTF. Here the CDR3 DNA reads TGTGCCAGCAGTCCGTATGGGACAGGGGAGGATGGCTACACCTTC.

This clonotype was seen more than once but under ten times. This chain links TRBV15 with TRBJ2-1, with D perhaps matching TRBD1 or TRBD2 (5 bases each). The CDR3 contains 12 residues. Trimming left V 6 bases short and J 8 bases short, with 11 bases between. Germline V CDR1 and CDR2: LNHNV, YYDKDF (reference sequence). As DNA, the CDR3 is TGTGCCACCAGACTCCAGGGAGATGAGCAGTTCTTC. Its translation is CATRLQGDEQFF.

This clonotype was seen a few times. CDR3 in DNA: TGTGCCAGCAGTTTTTCAGGGGCGAGAGGCAACATTCAGTACTTC. Protein: CASSFSGARGNIQYF. This rearrangement joins TRBV6-8 to TRBJ2-4; possible D gene TRBD1, 6 bases. Germline V gene lookup returns CDR1 MNHGY and CDR2 SAAAGT. V lost 4 bases and J lost 7, with 17 bases in between. The CDR3 is 15 residues long.

This clonotype was detected many times. The CDR3 DNA follows: TGTGCCAGCAGCTTAGACTTTGGTAAGGGCGAGCAGTACTTC. Its translation: CASSLDFGKGEQYF. The chain uses TRBV7-9 and TRBJ2-7, with unresolved D. The CDR3 totals 14 residues. The V and J ends lost 1 base and 6 bases respectively, with 13 bases between them. Looked up from germline, CDR1 is SEHNR and CDR2 is FQNEAQ (reference sequence).

The chain combines TRBV5-1 with TRBJ1-4; no definite D call. V lost 4 bases, J lost 1 base, and 11 bases lay in between. The germline V gene encodes CDR1 SGHRS and CDR2 YFSETQ. The CDR3 length is 15 residues. CDR3 amino acids: CASSNDGGTNEKLFF. CDR3 coding DNA: TGCGCCAGCAGCAACGACGGCGGAACTAATGAAAAACTGTTTTTT.

This clonotype was seen a few times. The chain recombines TRBV2 with TRBJ1-1; no reliable D call. Germline V gene lookup returns CDR1 SNHLY and CDR2 FYNNEI. Trimming removed 6 bases at V and 0 bases at J, with 8 bases between. The CDR3 has 13 residues. In DNA, the CDR3 is TGTGCCAGCAGACTAGCCATGAACACTGAAGCTTTCTTT. Translating it yields CASRLAMNTEAFF.

On this clonotype: Just one base apart from a much larger clone, this may be a read error. J is TRBJ1-5 and V is TRBV5-1; 10 bases map to TRBD1. The CDR3 consists of 17 residues. Germline V gene data show CDR1 as SGHRS and CDR2 as YFSETQ. This CDR3 reads CASSPGQGDNSYQPQHF. CDR3 DNA sequence: TGCGCCAGCAGTCCAGGACAGGGGGACAATAGCTATCAGCCCCAGCATTTT.

This clonotype was found many times. V is TRBV20-1 and J is TRBJ2-6, with TRBD1 matching 10 bases. The germline V gene encodes CDR1 DFQATT and CDR2 SNEGSKA (reference sequence). CDR3 length: 15 amino acids. After removal of 1 base from V and 5 bases from J, the junction contained 2 bases not matched to a gene. In DNA, the CDR3 is TGCAGTGCTAGAGGACAGGGGGCGAGGGCCAACGTCCTGACTTTC. It yields the protein CSARGQGARANVLTF.

Only a few counts were recorded for this clonotype. This chain connects TRBV20-1 to TRBJ2-5; 14 nucleotides match TRBD2. The CDR3 is 16 amino acids. After removal of 4 bases from V and 5 bases from J, the junction contained 9 bases not matched to a gene. Per germline, CDR1 DFQATT and CDR2 SNEGSKA (reference sequence). CDR3 DNA sequence: TGCAGTGCTACCGGGACTAGCGGGGGCCCCAGGGAGACCCAGTACTTC. Its protein product is CSATGTSGGPRETQYF.

V and J are TRBV6-5 and TRBJ2-7, with D unresolved. Germline V lookup: CDR1 MNHEY, CDR2 SVGAGI. This CDR3 has 12 residues. Trimming removed 0 bases from V and 12 bases from J, with 12 bases in between. The CDR3 DNA reads as TGTGCCAGCAGTTACTCCCGGGCCCATTGGTACTTC. Residues: CASSYSRAHWYF.

In this sample, this clonotype turned up a few times. V gene TRBV2 combines with J gene TRBJ1-2; D call uncertain. V was pared by 8 bases and J by 9 bases, with 16 bases between. This CDR3 comprises 12 residues. Germline loops: CDR1 SNHLY, CDR2 FYNNEI. The CDR3 loop reads CASADGSGSYTF. CDR3 nucleotide sequence: TGTGCCAGCGCGGACGGATCTGGAAGCTACACCTTC.

The sample holds many counts of this clonotype. The chain joins TRBV6-2 or TRBV6-3 to TRBJ1-1; D not certain. There are 15 residues in the CDR3. CDR1 and CDR2 from the germline V gene are MNHEY and SVGEGT. Between the trimmed V and J ends, which lost 6 bases and 1 base, there was a span of 15 bases. CDR3 sequence: CASRPQGSPNTEAFF. The CDR3 nucleotides are TGTGCCAGCAGACCCCAAGGAAGCCCGAACACTGAAGCTTTCTTT.

This chain connects TRBV5-1 to TRBJ2-7; D possibly matches TRBD1 or TRBD2 (5 bases each). The CDR3 extends over 14 amino acids. Germline CDR1 reads SGHRS; CDR2 reads YFSETQ. V was shortened by 1 base and J by 6 bases, with 14 bases between the two germline ends. CDR3 region: CASSLPGRETEQYF. The DNA of the CDR3 is TGCGCCAGCAGCTTGCCGGGACGTGAAACCGAGCAGTACTTC.

This clonotype was observed at least ten times. The V gene is TRBV6-8, the J gene TRBJ1-1; D possibly corresponds to TRBD1 (6 bases). CDR1 MNHGY and CDR2 SAAAGT come from the germline V gene. The CDR3 spans 15 residues. The V end was cut by 2 bases, the J end by 1 base, with 11 bases between. The CDR3 coding sequence is TGTGCCAGCAGTTACCCTGGGACAAGGAACACTGAAGCTTTCTTT. Its translation: CASSYPGTRNTEAFF.

This clonotype came up many times. The chain couples TRBV6-6 to TRBJ2-7; no reliable D call. The CDR3 runs to 13 residues. The germline V gene encodes CDR1 MNHNY and CDR2 SVGAGI (reference sequence). With 6 bases removed from V and 2 bases from J, the gap between germline ends came to 11 bases. CDR3 in DNA: TGTGCCAGCAGCCCAGGTCGCGCCTACGAGCAGTACTTC. Its protein is CASSPGRAYEQYF.